The 12 T cell receptor beta chains reported below all come from one sample, sequenced in a study of T cell repertoires in cytomegalovirus infection (dated by TCRdb to the late 2010s). This specimen's treatment or condition label, interpreted: in vitro stimulation with specific CMV peptide epitopes to enrich CMV-specific T cells. No antigens are known for them. Sequencing relied on an Illumina HiSeq 1500. TCRdb reworked the public reads: Q25 trimming with fastp, MiXCR clone assembly, productive beta chains retained. Every entry covers one CDR3 protein and lists the most common genes and DNA from its rows. This sample comprises about 920,000 distinct CDR3 sequences, roughly 30% of them detected only once. Clones ranked in the top ten supply around an eighth of the sample. The specimen comprised cultured CD8+ T cells from PBMCs, sampled from culture after CMV antigen stimulation. The receptors here all came from a human donor in good health (CMV status not recorded). Some clones in this sample may be carry-over from other donors' samples.

This sequence joins TRBV6-6 and TRBJ1-1; a possible D gene is TRBD1 (6 bases). Looked up from germline, CDR1 is MNHNY and CDR2 is SVGAGI (reference sequence). V was shortened by 0 bases and J by 7 bases, with 18 bases between the two germline ends. CDR3 size: 16 residues. The CDR3 spells CASSYSLGYREVEAFF. The CDR3, as DNA: TGTGCCAGCAGTTACTCGTTAGGGTACAGGGAAGTTGAAGCTTTCTTT.

This clonotype was seen repeatedly, ten times or more. The chain couples TRBV7-9 to TRBJ1-1; D ambiguous. Trimming removed 3 bases at V and 10 bases at J, with 9 bases between. Germline loops: CDR1 SEHNR, CDR2 FQNEAQ (reference sequence). This CDR3 has 11 amino acids. DNA for the CDR3: TGTGCCAGCAGCTTGGACCCCAGAGCTTTCTTT. This translates into CASSLDPRAFF.

In this sample, this clonotype turned up a few times. In nucleotides, the CDR3 is TGCGCCAGCAGCCAAGATCTGACAGACTATAATGAAAAACTGTTTTTT. Amino acids: CASSQDLTDYNEKLFF. The chain joins TRBV4-1 to TRBJ1-4, with D perhaps TRBD1 (5 bases). This CDR3 is built from 16 residues. The V end lost 0 bases, the J end lost 4 bases, and 12 bases lay between the germline ends. Germline lookup yields CDR1 MGHRA and CDR2 YSYEKL.

The chain employs TRBV27 and TRBJ2-2; maybe TRBD2 (6 bases). This CDR3 contains 17 residues. Looked up from germline, CDR1 is MNHEY and CDR2 is SMNVEV (reference sequence). V dropped 5 bases and J dropped 4 bases, with 20 bases sitting between them. CDR3 protein: CASSSLGRDSGTGELFF. In DNA, the CDR3 is TGTGCCAGCAGTAGTCTCGGAAGGGACTCGGGCACCGGGGAGCTGTTTTTT.

This clonotype was detected only a few times. The chain couples TRBV6-5 to TRBJ1-5; 7 bases match TRBD1. There are 15 residues in the CDR3. Germline CDR1 is MNHEY and CDR2 is SVGAGI. Germline trimming cut 2 bases from V and 3 bases from J; bases unmatched to any gene: 4. CDR3 region: CASSYNGQANQPQHF. CDR3 DNA: TGTGCCAGCAGTTACAACGGACAGGCCAATCAGCCCCAGCATTTT.

This clonotype showed up just a few times. This sequence joins TRBV7-2 and TRBJ2-1; D gene ambiguous. The CDR3 is 13 amino acids. Germline CDR1 and CDR2: SGHTA and FQGNSA. V lost 2 bases, J lost 10 bases, and 12 bases lay in between. This CDR3 reads CTSSLNSRSEQFF. The CDR3 DNA is TGTACCAGCAGCTTAAATTCTCGGTCCGAGCAGTTCTTC.

This clonotype was seen a few times. The junction departs from germline at one end; a sequencing error may be responsible. The gene calls are TRBV7-7 and TRBJ2-3; no definite D call. CDR3 length: 13 amino acids. The germline V gene has CDR1 SSHAT and CDR2 FNYEAQ (reference sequence). The DNA for the CDR3 is TGTGCTAGCAGCTTTGCAGTCACAGATACGCAGTATTTT. It is translated as CASSFAVTDTQYF.

This clonotype occurred a few times. The V and J genes are TRBV27 and TRBJ1-2; D ambiguous. Germline V lookup: CDR1 MNHEY, CDR2 SMNVEV (reference sequence). This CDR3 is built from 15 residues. The V and J ends lost 3 bases and 2 bases respectively, with 13 bases between them. The CDR3 DNA sequence: TGTGCCAGCAGTTTGGCCGCGGCGACAAACTATGGCTACACCTTC. This sequence encodes CASSLAAATNYGYTF.

Only a few counts were recorded for this clonotype. The genes are TRBV27 and TRBJ1-2, with D maybe TRBD1 (6 bases). V lost 0 bases, J lost 4 bases, and 15 bases lay in between. This CDR3 has 16 residues. CDR1 is MNHEY, CDR2 SMNVEV, per germline (reference sequence). CDR3 amino acids: CASSLSLGASTYGYTF. In DNA, the CDR3 is TGTGCCAGCAGTTTATCATTGGGGGCTTCTACCTATGGCTACACCTTC.

This chain uses TRBV19 with TRBJ1-2; no firm D call. Germline assignment: CDR1 LNHDA and CDR2 SQIVND (reference sequence). There are 13 residues in the CDR3. V lost 5 bases and J 5 bases, leaving 12 bases between the germline ends. The CDR3 bases are TGTGCCAGTAGTCAACCGACCGGATATGGCTACACCTTC. Its protein product is CASSQPTGYGYTF.

This clonotype was observed a handful of times. The V and J genes are TRBV6-8 and TRBJ1-3; D is unclear. Trimming removed 8 bases from V and 4 bases from J, with 21 bases in between. The CDR3 covers 16 residues. Germline-derived CDR1 and CDR2 are MNHGY and SAAAGT. CDR3 protein: CASPKLASGDGNTIYF. The CDR3 DNA sequence: TGTGCCAGCCCAAAGTTAGCCTCGGGAGACGGAAACACCATATATTTT.

The rearrangement uses TRBV3-1 and TRBJ1-5; D gene uncertain. The germline V gene encodes CDR1 LGHDT and CDR2 YNNKEL (reference sequence). This CDR3 comprises 15 residues. V was trimmed by 0 bases and J by 6 bases, leaving 12 bases between them. CDR3 in amino acids: CASSQDERVGQPQHF. CDR3 coding DNA: TGTGCCAGCAGCCAAGATGAACGGGTTGGTCAGCCCCAGCATTTT.